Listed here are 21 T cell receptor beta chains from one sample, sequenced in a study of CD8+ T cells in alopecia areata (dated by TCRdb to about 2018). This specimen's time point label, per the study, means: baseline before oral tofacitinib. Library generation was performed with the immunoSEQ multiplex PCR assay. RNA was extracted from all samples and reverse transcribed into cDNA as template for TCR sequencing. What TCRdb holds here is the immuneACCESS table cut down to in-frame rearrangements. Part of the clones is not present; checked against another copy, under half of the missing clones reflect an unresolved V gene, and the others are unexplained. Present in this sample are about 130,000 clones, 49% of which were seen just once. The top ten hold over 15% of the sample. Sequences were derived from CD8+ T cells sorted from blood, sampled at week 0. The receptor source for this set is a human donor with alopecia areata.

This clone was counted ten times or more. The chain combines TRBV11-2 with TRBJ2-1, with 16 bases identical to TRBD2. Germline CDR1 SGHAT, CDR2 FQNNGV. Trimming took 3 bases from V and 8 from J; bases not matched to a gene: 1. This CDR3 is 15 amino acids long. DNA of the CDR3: TGTGCCAGCAGCTTGGGGACTAGCGGGGGGGATGAGCAGTTCTTC. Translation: CASSLGTSGGDEQFF.

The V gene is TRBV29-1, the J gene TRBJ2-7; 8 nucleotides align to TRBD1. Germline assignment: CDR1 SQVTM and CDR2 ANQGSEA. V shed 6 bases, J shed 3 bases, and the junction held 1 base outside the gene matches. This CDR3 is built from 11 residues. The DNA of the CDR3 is TGCAGCGTCGACAGGGGCTACGAGCAGTACTTC. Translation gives CSVDRGYEQYF.

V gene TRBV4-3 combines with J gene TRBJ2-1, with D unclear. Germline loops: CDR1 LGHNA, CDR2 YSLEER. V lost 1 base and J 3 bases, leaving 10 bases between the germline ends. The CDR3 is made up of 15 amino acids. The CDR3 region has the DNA TGCGCCAGCAGCCAAGGAATGTCAGGCTACAATGAGCAGTTCTTC. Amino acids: CASSQGMSGYNEQFF.

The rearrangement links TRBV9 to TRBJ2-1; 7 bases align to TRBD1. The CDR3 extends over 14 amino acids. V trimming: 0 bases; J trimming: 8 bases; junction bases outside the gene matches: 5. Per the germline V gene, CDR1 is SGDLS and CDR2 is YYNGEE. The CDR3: CASSVGTGGDEQFF. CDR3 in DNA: TGTGCCAGCAGCGTAGGGACAGGAGGCGATGAGCAGTTCTTC.

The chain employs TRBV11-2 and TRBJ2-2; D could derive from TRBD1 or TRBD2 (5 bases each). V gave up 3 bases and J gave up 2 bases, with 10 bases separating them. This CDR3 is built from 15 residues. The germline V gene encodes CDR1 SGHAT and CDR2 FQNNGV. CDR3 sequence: CASSFLGRNTGELFF. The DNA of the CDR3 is TGTGCCAGCAGCTTTTTGGGACGTAACACCGGGGAGCTGTTTTTT.

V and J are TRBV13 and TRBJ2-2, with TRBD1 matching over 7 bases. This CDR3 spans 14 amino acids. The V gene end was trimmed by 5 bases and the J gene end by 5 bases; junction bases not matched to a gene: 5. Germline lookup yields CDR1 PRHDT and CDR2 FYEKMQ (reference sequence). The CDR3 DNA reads TGTGCCAGCAGCAAGGCAGGGGGAACCGGGGAGCTGTTTTTT. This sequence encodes CASSKAGGTGELFF.

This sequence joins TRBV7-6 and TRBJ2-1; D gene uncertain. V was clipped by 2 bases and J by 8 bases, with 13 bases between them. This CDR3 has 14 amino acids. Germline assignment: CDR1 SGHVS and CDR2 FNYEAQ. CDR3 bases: TGTGCCAGCAGCTTACCCGACCGCCCCGATGAGCAGTTCTTC. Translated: CASSLPDRPDEQFF.

The CDR3, as DNA: TGCAGCGTCGGACCGGGGACAGGGGCTAAAACTAACTATGGCTACACCTTC. Its translation is CSVGPGTGAKTNYGYTF. The V and J genes are TRBV29-1 and TRBJ1-2; TRBD1 aligns across 10 bases. Trimming took 6 bases from V and 0 from J; bases not matched to a gene: 13. CDR3 length equals 17 residues. CDR1 is SQVTM, CDR2 ANQGSEA, per germline.

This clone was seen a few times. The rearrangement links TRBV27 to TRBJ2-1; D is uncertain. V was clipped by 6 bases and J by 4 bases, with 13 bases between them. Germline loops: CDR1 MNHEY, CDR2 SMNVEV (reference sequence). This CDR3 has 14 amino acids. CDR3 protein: CASRARVGYNEQFF. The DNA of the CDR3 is TGTGCCAGCAGAGCCCGGGTGGGGTACAATGAGCAGTTCTTC.

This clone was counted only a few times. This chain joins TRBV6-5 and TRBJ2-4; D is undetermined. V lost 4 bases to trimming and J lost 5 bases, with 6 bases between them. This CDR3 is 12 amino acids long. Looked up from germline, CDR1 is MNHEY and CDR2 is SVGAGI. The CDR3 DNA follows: TGTGCCAGCAGTTCTTTGGAAAACATTCAGTACTTC. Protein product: CASSSLENIQYF.

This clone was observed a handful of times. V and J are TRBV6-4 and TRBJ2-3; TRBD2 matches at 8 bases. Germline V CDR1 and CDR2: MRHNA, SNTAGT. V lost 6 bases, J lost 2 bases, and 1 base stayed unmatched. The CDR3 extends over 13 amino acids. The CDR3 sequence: CASSGGATDTQYF. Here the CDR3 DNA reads TGTGCCAGCAGCGGGGGGGCCACAGATACGCAGTATTTT.

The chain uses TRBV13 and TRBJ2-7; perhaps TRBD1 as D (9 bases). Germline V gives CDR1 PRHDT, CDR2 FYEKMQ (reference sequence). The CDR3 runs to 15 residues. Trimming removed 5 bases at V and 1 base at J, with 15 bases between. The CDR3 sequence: CASSRGGQGSYEQYF. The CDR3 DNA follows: TGTGCCAGCAGCCGGGGGGGACAGGGTTCCTACGAGCAGTACTTC.

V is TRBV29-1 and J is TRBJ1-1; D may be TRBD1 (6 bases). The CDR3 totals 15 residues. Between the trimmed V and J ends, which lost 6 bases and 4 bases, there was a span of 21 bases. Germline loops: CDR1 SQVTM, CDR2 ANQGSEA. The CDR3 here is CSVDHRDQGRTEAFF. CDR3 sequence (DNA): TGCAGCGTCGACCATCGTGATCAGGGGCGCACTGAAGCTTTCTTT.

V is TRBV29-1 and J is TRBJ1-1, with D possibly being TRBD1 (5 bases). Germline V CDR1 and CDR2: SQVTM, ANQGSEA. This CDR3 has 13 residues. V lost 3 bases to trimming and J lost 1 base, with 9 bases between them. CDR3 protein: CSVEAGQNTEAFF. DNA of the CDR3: TGCAGCGTTGAGGCAGGACAGAACACTGAAGCTTTCTTT.

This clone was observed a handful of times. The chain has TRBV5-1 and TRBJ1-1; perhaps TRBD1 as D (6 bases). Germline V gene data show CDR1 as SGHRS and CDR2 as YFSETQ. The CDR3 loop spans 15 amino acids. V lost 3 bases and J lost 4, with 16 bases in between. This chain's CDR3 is CASSSYRESPTEAFF. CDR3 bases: TGCGCCAGCAGCTCCTACAGGGAATCACCCACTGAAGCTTTCTTT.

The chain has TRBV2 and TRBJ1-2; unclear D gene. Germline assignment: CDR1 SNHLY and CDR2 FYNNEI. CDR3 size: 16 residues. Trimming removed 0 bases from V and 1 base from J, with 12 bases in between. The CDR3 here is CASSEALWNYNYGYTF. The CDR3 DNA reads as TGTGCCAGCAGTGAAGCGCTTTGGAACTATAACTATGGCTACACCTTC.

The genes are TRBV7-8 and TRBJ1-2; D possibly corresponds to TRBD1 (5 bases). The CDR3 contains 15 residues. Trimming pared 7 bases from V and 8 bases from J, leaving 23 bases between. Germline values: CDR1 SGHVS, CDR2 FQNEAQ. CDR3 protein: CASTIERDAGGGYTF. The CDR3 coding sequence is TGTGCCAGCACCATCGAGCGGGACGCCGGCGGCGGCTACACCTTC.

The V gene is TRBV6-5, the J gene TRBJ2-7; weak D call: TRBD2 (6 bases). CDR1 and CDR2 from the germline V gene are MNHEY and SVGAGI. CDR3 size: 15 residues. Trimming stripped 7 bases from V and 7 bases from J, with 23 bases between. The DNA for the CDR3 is TGTGCCAGCAAGTTAAAGCCAGGGAGGCTGGAGGAGCAGTACTTC. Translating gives CASKLKPGRLEEQYF.

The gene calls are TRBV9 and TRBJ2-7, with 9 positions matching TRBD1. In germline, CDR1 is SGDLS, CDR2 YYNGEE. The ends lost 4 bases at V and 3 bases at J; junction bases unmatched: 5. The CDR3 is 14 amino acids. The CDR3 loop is CASSRGTGIYEQYF. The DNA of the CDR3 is TGTGCCAGCAGCCGCGGGACAGGGATCTACGAGCAGTACTTC.

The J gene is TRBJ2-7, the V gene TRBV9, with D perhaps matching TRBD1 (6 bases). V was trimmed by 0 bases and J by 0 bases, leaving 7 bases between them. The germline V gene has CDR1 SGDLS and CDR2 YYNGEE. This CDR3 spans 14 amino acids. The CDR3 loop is CASSVGDTSYEQYF. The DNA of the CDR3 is TGTGCCAGCAGCGTAGGGGACACCTCCTACGAGCAGTACTTC.

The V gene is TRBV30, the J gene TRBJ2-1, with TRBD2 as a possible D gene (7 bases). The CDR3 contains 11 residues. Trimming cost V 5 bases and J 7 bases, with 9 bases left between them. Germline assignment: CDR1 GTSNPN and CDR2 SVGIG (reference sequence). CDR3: CAWEGGNEQFF. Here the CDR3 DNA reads TGTGCCTGGGAGGGGGGGAATGAGCAGTTCTTC.